This TCR beta chain emerged from a study of patients and donors after allogeneic stem cell transplantation. Germline assignment: CDR1 PRHDT and CDR2 FYEKMQ (reference sequence). Trimming cost V 2 bases and J 9 bases; bases outside gene matches: 7. CDR3 length equals 15 residues. This clonotype has ten or more counts. One entry per CDR3 protein results from TCRdb running MiXCR on the RT-PCR reads. The table includes approximately 140,000 distinct CDR3 sequences, about a third detected once. The chain carries TRBV13 and TRBJ1-6; 7 bases agree with TRBD1. This receptor was obtained from a human donor who was either an allogeneic HSCT recipient or a stem cell or donor lymphocyte infusion donor (not recorded which). It is not recorded whose cells these are; they may come from a transplant donor. Material for sequencing was blood, either unsorted or a sorted T cell fraction (not recorded which). CDR3 nucleotide sequence: TGTGCCAGCAGCTTATCAACAGGGGTGGGTTCACCCCTCCACTTT. This encodes CASSLSTGVGSPLHF.